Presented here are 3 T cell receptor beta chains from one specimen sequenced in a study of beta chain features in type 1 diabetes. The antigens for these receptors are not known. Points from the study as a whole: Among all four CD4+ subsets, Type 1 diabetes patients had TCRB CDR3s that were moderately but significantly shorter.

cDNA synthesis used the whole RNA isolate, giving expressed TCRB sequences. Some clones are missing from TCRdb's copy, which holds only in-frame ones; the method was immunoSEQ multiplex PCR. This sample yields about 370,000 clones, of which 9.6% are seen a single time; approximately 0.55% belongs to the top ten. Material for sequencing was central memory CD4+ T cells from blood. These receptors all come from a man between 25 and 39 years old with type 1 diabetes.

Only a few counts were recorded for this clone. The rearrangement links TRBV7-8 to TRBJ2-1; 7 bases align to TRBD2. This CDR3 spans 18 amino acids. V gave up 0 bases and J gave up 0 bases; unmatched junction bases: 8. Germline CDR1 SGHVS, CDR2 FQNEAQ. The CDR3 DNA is TGTGCCAGCAGCTTAGCTTCGGCGGGAGCTACCTCCTACAATGAGCAGTTCTTC. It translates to CASSLASAGATSYNEQFF.

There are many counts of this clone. In nucleotides, the CDR3 is TGTGCCAGCAGCCAGAACTACCCCGGCTACAATGAGCAGTTCTTC. Protein: CASSQNYPGYNEQFF. V gene TRBV5-4 combines with J gene TRBJ2-1; D not certain. V lost 4 bases and J lost 3, with 14 bases in between. Per germline, CDR1 SGHNT and CDR2 YYREEE (reference sequence). This CDR3 has 15 residues.

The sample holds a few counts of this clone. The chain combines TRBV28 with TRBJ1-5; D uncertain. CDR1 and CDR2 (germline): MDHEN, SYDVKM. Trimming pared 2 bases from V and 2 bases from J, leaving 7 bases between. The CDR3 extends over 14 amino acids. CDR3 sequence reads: CASSLPSGNQPQHF. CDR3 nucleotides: TGTGCCAGCAGTTTACCCTCTGGCAATCAGCCCCAGCATTTT. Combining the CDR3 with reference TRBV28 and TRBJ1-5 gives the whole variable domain DVKVTQSSRYLVKRTGEKVFLECVQDMDHENMFWYRQDPGLGLRLIYFSYDVKMKEKGDIPEGYSVSREKKERFSLILESASTNQTSMYLCASSLPSGNQPQHFGDGTRLSIL.